The entry below gives a single TCR beta chain sequence along with its context. The antigen it binds to is not known. Within one base of it there is no much larger clone, and no base qualities were kept. This entry belongs to a study of sequential checkpoint blockade in melanoma (dated by TCRdb to between 2017 and 2020). Regarding the study in general: In a 1:1 randomization, patients received either first-line nivolumab then ipilimumab (arm A) or ipilimumab then nivolumab (arm B). Both trial sequences were followed by maintenance nivolumab.

The immunoSEQ Assay was used to immunosequence TCRbeta CDR3 regions from genomic DNA. Before high-throughput sequencing, genomic DNA was amplified using bias-controlled multiplex PCR. The original methods were these. To quantify the absolute abundance of each unique TCRbeta CDR3 region, the sequences were collapsed and filtered. Clonality was defined as 1 minus Pielou's evenness and was calculated using productive rearrangements only. A previously published method was used to identify clones with significantly greater frequencies in on-treatment samples than in baseline samples. TCRdb took this table from immuneACCESS and kept in-frame rearrangements with V and J called. Such tables lack part of the clones; where checked against another copy, unresolved V genes explain under half of the gap, and the rest is unexplained. Clone size and the V and J calls come from that table; the DNA yielded D and trimming. This sample gives about 28,000 clones in total; around nine tenths of them show up just once. The ten most abundant clones make up approximately 15% of the sample.

Overall study outcomes, separate from this receptor: The model for predicting response that combines TCR metrics with mutation burden needs to be validated in larger, independent patient cohorts.

The treatment or condition label of this sample denotes: randomized to nivolumab then ipilimumab (arm A) or the reverse (arm B). No trial patient had received prior DNA-damaging chemotherapy. Live CD3+CD8+ cells negative for CD19 and CD56 were sorted from thawed PBMCs on a FACS Aria II flow cytometer. CheckMate 064, a randomized, open-label phase II trial of sequential checkpoint blockade, was the source of the samples, all of which came from patients with melanoma. Peripheral blood mononuclear cells were obtained through leukapheresis, purified using Ficoll-Paque, and frozen in human serum containing around 10% DMSO. Immediately after sorting, the purity of sorted blood CD3+CD8+ cells was verified to be >95%, after which DNA was extracted. This specimen consisted of CD8+ T cells sorted from blood (inferred from file names), obtained from a patient given nivolumab and ipilimumab in sequence. This TCR was sampled from a human donor with melanoma.

The CDR3: CASSLVGGTLYEQYF. The bases read TGTGCCAGCAGCTTGGTGGGAGGTACCCTCTACGAGCAGTACTTC. The receptor chain draws on TRBV13 and TRBJ2-7; the D gene is perhaps TRBD2, on 6 matching bases. Looking up the germline V gene (reference sequence) yields CDR1 PRHDT and CDR2 FYEKMQ. Deletion took 3 bases off V and 3 bases off J, with a span of 15 bases between the germline ends. The CDR3 numbers 15 residues from cysteine through phenylalanine. The sequence is cut down to CDR3 DNA, 45 bases in frame from base 1.